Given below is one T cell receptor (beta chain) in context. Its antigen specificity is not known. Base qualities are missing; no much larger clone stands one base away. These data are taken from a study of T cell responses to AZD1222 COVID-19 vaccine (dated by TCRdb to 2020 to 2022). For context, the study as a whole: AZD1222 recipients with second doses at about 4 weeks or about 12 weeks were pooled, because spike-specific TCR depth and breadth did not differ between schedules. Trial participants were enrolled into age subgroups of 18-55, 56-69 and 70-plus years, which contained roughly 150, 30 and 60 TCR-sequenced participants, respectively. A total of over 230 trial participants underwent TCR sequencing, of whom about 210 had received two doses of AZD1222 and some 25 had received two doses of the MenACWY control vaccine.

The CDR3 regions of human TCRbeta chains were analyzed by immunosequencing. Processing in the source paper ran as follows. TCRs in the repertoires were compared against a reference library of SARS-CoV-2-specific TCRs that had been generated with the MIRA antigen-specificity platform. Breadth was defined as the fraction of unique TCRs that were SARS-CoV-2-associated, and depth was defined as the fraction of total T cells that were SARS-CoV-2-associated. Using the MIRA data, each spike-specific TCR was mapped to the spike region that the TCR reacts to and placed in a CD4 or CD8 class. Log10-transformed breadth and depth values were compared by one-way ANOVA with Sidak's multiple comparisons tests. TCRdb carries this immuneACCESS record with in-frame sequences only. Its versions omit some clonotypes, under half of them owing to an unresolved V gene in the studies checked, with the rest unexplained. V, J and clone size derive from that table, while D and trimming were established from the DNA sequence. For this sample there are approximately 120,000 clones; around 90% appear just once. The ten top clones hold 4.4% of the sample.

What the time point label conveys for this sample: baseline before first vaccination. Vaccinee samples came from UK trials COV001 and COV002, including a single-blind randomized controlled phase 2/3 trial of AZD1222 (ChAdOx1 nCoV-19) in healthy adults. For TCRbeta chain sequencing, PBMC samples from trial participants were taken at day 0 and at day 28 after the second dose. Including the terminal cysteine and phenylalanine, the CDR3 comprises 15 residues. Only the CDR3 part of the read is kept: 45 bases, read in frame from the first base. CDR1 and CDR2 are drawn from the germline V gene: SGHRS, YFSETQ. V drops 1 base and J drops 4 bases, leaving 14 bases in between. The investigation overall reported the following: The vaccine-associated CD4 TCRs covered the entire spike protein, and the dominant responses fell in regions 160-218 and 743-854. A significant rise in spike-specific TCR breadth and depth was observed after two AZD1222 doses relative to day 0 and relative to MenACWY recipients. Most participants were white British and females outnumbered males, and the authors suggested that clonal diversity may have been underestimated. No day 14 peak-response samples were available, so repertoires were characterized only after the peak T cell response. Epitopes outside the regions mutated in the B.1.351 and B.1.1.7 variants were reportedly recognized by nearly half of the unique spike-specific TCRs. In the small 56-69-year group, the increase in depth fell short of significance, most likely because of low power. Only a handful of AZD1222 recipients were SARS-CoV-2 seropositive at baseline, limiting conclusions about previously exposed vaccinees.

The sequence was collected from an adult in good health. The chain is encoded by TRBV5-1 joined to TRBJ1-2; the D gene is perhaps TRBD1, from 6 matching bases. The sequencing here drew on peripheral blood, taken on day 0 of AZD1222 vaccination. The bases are TGCGCCAGCAGCTTGTCCGGCGGACAGATCTATGGCTACACCTTC. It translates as CASSLSGGQIYGYTF.